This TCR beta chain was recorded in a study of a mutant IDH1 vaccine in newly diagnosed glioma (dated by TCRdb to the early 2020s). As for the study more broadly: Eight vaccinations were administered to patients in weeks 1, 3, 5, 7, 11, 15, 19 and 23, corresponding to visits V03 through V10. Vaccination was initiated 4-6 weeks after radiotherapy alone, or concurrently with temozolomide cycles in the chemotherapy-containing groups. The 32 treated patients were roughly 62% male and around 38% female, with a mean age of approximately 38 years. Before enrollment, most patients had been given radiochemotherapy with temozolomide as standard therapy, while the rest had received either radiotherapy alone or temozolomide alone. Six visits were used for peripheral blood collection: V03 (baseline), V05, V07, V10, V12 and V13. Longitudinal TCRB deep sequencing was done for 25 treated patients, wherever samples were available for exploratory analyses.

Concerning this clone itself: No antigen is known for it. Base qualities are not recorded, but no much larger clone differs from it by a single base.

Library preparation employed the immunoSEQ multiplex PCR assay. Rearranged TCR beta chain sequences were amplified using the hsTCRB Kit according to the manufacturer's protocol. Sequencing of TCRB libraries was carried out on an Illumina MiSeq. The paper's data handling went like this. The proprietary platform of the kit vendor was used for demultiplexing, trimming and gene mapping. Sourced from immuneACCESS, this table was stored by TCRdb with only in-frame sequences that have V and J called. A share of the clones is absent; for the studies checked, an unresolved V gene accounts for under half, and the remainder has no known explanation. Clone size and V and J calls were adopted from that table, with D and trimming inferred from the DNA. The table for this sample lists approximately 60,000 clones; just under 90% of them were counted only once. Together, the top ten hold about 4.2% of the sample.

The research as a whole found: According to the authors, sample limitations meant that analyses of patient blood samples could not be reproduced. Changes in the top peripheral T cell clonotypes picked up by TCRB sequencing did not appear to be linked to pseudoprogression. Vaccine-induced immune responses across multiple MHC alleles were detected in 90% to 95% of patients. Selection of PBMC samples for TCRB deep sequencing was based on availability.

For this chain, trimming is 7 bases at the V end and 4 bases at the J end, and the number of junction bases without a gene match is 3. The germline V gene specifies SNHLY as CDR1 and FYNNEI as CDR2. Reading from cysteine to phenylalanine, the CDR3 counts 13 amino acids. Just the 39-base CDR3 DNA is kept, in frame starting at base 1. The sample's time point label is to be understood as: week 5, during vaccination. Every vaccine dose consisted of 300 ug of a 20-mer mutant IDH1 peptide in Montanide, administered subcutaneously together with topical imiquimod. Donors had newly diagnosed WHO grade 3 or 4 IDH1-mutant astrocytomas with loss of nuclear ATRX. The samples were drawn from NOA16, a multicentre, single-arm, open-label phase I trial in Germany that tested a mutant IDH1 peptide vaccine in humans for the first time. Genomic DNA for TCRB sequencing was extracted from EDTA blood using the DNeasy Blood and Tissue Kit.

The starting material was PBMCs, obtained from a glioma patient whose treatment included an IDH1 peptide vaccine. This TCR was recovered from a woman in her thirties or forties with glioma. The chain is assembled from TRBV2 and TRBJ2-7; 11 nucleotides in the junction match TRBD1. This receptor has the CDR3 CASTGDRGYEQYF. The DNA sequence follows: TGTGCCAGCACCGGGGACAGGGGGTACGAGCAGTACTTC.